This T cell receptor (beta chain) was identified in a study of beta chain features in type 1 diabetes. Whole-study context: Regarding age, gender and cell yields, patients proved similar to healthy donors. All samples combined gave around 100,000,000 sorted cells for examination. Study outcomes and limitations: A moderate, significant TCRB CDR3 shortening appeared in type 1 diabetes across four CD4+ subsets. For patients and controls alike, PCR might favor shorter templates to the same degree.

The table lists this clone with a few counts. As yet, its antigen is unknown. Expressed TCRB transcripts were sequenced because the entire RNA isolate underwent reverse transcription. Several million reads on average were seen across naive, central memory and regulatory T cell samples. The table came from immunoSEQ multiplex PCR; TCRdb's copy has only in-frame clones and leaves some out. Of around 260,000 clones in the sample, approximately 25% were seen once. The CDR3 contains 14 residues. The germline V gene encodes CDR1 LNHDA and CDR2 SQIVND (reference sequence). V lost 4 bases, J lost 4 bases, and 4 bases stayed unmatched.

The V gene is TRBV19, the J gene TRBJ2-3, with 8 bases aligning to TRBD2. The specimen was naive CD4+ T cells from blood. This clonotype was sampled from a woman in her 30s with type 1 diabetes. The CDR3 is CASSKSGSADTQYF. CDR3 coding DNA: TGTGCCAGTAGTAAGAGCGGGAGCGCAGATACGCAGTATTTT. Combining the CDR3 with reference TRBV19 and TRBJ2-3 gives the whole variable domain DGGITQSPKYLFRKEGQNVTLSCEQNLNHDAMYWYRQDPGQGLRLIYYSQIVNDFQKGDIAEGYSVSREKKESFPLTVTSAQKNPTAFYLCASSKSGSADTQYFGPGTRLTVL.